This T cell receptor (beta chain) was found in a study of blood T cell repertoires in COVID-19. Turning to the study itself: Sources were T cells, B-cell-depleted T cells, or PBMCs; the material itself was cDNA or gDNA.

From germline, CDR1 is SQVTM and CDR2 ANQGSEA. The CDR3 is 16 residues long. Trimming removed 6 bases at V and 4 bases at J, with 22 bases between. Original data processing: For nucleated cells, counts were estimated from reference gene primer amplification. TCRdb keeps only in-frame clones here, not all; method: immunoSEQ multiplex PCR. V, J and clone size are those of that table, while D and trimming were read from the DNA. The data show about 98,000 clones, 80% to 85% seen once. The source is a man between 60 and 75 years old with acute or convalescent COVID-19. The source material was peripheral blood. The chain couples TRBV29-1 to TRBJ2-1, with unresolved D. The CDR3, as DNA: TGCAGCGTCCCCCCCCCTGGAGAGAGGCCTTACAATGAGCAGTTCTTC. This encodes CSVPPPGERPYNEQFF.